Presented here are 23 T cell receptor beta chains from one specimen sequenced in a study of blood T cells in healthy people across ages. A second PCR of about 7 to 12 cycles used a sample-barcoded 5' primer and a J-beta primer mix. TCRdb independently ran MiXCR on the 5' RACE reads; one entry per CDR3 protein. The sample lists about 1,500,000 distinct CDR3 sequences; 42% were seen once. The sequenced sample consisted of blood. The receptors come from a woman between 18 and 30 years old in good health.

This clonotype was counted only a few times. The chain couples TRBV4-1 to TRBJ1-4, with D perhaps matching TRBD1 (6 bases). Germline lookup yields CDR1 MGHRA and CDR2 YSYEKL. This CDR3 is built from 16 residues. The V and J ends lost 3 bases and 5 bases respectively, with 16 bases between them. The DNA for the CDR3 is TGCGCCAGCAGCCACCAAAGCAGGGGTCTGAATGAAAAACTGTTTTTT. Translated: CASSHQSRGLNEKLFF.

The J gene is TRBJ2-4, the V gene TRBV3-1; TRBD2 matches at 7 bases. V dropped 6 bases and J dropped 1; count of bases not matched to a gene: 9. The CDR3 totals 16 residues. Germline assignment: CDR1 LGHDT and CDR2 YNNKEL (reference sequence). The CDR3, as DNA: TGTGCCAGCAGGGCTAGCGGTTTAACCGCCAAAAACATTCAGTACTTC. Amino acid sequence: CASRASGLTAKNIQYF.

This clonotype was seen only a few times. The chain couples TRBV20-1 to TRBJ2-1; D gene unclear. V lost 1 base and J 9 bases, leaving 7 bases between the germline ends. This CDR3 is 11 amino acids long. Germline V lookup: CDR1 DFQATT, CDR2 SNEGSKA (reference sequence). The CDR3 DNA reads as TGCAGTGCTAGAGTTGGGCGTGAGCAGTTCTTC. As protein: CSARVGREQFF.

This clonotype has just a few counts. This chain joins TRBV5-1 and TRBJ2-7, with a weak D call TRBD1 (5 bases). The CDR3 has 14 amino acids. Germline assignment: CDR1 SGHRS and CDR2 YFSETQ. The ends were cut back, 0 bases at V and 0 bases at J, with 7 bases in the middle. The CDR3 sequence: CASSLDQGSYEQYF. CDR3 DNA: TGCGCCAGCAGCTTGGATCAGGGCTCCTACGAGCAGTACTTC.

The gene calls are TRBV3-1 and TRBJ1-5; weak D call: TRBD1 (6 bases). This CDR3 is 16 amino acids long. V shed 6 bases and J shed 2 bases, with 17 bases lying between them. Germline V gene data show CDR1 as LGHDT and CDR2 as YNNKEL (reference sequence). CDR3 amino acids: CASSQQGYLGNQPQHF. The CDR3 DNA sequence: TGTGCCAGCAGTCAACAGGGCTATTTAGGCAATCAGCCCCAGCATTTT.

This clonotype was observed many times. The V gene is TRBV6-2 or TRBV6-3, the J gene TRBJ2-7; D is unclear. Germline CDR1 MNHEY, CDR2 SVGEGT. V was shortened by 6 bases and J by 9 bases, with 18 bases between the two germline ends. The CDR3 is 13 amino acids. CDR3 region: CASSPDQLYAQYF. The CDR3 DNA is TGTGCCAGCAGCCCTGACCAGCTTTATGCGCAGTACTTC.

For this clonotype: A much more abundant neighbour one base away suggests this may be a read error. DNA for the CDR3: TGTGCCAGCAGCTTAATGGGGTCCCTCGCAGATACGCAGTATTTT. Residues: CASSLMGSLADTQYF. V usage is TRBV7-8 and J usage is TRBJ2-3; no reliable D call. The V and J ends lost 2 bases and 4 bases respectively, with 13 bases between them. This CDR3 is built from 15 residues. Germline V gene sequence: CDR1 SGHVS, CDR2 FQNEAQ.

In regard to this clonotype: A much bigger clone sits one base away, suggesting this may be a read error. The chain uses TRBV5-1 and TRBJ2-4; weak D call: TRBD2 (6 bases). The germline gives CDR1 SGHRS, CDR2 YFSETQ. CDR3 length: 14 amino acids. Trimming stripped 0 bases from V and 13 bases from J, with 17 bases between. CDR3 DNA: TGCGCCAGCAGCTTGGGTAGCGGTCTCGGCGGGCAGTACTTC. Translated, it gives CASSLGSGLGGQYF.

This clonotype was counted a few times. CDR3 loop: CAWSGLGYDRNTIYF. The CDR3 coding sequence is TGTGCCTGGAGCGGCCTCGGATACGATCGGAACACCATATATTTT. This chain uses TRBV30 with TRBJ1-3; D is unresolved. V was trimmed by 3 bases and J by 7 bases, leaving 19 bases between them. This CDR3 contains 15 residues. The germline V gene encodes CDR1 GTSNPN and CDR2 SVGIG (reference sequence).

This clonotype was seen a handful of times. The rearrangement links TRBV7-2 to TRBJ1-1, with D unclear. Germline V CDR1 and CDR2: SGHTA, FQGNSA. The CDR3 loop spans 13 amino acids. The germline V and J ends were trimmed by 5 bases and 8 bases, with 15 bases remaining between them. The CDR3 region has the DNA TGTGCCAGCAGCCCGTGGAATGGCGGGGAAGCTTTCTTT. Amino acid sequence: CASSPWNGGEAFF.

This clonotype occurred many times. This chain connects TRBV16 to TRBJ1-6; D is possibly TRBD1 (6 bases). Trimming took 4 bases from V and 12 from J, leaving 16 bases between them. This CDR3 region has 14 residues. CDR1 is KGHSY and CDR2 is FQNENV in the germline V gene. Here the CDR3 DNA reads TGTGCCAGCAGCCTTCAGACAGGCCCAAGACCCCTCCACTTT. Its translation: CASSLQTGPRPLHF.

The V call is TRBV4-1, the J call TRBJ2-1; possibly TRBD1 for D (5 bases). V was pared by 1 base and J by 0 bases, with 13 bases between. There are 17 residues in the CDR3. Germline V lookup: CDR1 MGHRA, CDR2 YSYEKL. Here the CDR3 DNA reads TGCGCCAGCAGCCAAGGCCGACAGTTAAGCTCCTACAATGAGCAGTTCTTC. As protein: CASSQGRQLSSYNEQFF.

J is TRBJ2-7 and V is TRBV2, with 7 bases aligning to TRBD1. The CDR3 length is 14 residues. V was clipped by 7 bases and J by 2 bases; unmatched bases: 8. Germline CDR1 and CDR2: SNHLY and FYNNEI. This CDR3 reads CASINGQVPYEQYF. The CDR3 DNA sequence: TGTGCCAGCATCAACGGACAGGTCCCCTACGAGCAGTACTTC.

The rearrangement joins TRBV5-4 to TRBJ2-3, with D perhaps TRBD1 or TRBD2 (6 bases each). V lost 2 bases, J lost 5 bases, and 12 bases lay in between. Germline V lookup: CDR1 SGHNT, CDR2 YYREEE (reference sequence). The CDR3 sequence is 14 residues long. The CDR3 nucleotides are TGTGCCAGCAGCTTAAGGGGGGAAGAAGATACGCAGTATTTT. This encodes CASSLRGEEDTQYF. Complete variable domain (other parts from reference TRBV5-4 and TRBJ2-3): ETGVTQSPTHLIKTRGQQVTLRCSSQSGHNTVSWYQQALGQGPQFIFQYYREEENGRGNFPPRFSGLQFPNYSSELNVNALELDDSALYLCASSLRGEEDTQYFGPGTRLTVL.

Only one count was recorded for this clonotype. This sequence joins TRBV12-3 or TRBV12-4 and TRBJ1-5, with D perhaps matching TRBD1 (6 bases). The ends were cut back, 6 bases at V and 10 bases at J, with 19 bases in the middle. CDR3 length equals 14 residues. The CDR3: CASRLEGDEGPQHF. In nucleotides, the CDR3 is TGTGCCAGCAGACTCGAGGGGGACGAAGGACCCCAGCATTTT.

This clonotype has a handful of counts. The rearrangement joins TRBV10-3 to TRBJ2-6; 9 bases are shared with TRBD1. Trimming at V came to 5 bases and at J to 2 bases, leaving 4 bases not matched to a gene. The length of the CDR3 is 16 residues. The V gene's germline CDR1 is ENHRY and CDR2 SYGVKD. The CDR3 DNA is TGTGCCATCAGTTTTCGGACAGGGGCTGGGGCCAACGTCCTGACTTTC. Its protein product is CAISFRTGAGANVLTF.

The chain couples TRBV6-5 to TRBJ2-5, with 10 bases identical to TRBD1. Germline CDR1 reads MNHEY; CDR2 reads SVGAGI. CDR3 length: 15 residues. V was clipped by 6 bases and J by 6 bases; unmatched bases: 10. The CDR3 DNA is TGTGCCAGCAGAAACTCCGGGACAGGGGTAAAGACCCAGTACTTC. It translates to CASRNSGTGVKTQYF.

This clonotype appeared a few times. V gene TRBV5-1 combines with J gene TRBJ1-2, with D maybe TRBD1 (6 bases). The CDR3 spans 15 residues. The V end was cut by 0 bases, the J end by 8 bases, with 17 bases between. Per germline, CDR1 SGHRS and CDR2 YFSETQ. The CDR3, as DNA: TGCGCCAGCAGCTTGGGTCTGGGGGCGGACCTGGGCTACACCTTC. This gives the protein CASSLGLGADLGYTF.

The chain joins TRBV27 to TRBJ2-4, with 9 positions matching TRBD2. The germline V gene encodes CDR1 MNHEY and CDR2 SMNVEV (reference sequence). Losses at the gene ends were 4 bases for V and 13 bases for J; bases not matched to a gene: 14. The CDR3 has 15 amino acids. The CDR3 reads CASSSTPAGGREQYF. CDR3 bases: TGTGCCAGCAGTTCAACTCCAGCGGGAGGTCGGGAGCAGTACTTC.

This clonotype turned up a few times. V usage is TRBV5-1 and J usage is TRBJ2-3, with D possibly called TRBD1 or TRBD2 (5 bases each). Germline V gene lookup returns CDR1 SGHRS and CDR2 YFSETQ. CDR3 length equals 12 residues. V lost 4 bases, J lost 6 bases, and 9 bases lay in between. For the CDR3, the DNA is TGCGCCAGCAGCGGGGACGCCGATACGCAGTATTTT. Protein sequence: CASSGDADTQYF.

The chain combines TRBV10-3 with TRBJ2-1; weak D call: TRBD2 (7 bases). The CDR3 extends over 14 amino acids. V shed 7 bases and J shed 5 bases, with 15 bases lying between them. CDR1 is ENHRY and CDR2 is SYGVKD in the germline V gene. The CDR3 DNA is TGTGCCATCACCGATGCGGGGGCTAACAATGAGCAGTTCTTC. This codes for CAITDAGANNEQFF.

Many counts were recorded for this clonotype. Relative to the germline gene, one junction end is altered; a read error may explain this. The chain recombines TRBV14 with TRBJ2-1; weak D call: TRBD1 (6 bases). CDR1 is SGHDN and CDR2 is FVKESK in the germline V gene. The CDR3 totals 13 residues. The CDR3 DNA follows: TGCGCCAGCAGCAGGGGTCCCTACAATGAGCAGTTCTTC. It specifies CASSRGPYNEQFF.

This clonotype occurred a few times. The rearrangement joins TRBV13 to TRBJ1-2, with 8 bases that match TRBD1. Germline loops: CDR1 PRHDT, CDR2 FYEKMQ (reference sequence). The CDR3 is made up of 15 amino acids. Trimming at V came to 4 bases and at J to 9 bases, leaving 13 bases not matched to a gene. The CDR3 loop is CASSSGQGVGGSYTF. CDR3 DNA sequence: TGTGCCAGCAGCTCCGGACAGGGAGTAGGGGGAAGCTACACCTTC.